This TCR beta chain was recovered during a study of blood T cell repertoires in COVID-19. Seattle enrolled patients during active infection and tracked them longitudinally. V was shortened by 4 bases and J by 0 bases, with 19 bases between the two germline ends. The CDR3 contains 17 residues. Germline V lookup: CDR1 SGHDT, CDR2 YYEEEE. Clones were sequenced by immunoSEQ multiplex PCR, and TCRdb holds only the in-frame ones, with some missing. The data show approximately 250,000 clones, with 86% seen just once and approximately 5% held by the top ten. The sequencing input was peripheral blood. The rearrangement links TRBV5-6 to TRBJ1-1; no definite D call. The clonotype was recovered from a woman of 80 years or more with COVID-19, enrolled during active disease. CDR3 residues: CASSPLDGGLMNTEAFF. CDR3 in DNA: TGTGCCAGCAGCCCGCTAGACGGAGGCCTCATGAACACTGAAGCTTTCTTT.